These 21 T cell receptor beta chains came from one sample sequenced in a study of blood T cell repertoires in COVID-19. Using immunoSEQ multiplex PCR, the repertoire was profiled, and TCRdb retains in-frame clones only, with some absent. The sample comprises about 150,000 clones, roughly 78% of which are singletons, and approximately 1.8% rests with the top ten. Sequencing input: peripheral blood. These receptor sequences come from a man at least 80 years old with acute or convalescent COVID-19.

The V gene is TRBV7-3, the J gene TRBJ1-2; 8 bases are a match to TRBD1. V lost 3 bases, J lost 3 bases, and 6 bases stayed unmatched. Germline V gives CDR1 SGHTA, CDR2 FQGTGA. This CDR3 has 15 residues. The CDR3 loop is CASSLGTGIDYGYTF. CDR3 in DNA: TGTGCCAGCAGCTTGGGGACAGGAATAGACTATGGCTACACCTTC.

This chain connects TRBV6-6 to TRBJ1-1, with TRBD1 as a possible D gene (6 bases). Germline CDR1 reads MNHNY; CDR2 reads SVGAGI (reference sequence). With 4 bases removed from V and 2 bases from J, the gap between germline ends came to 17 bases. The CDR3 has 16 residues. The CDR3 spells CASSSTGRGDNTEAFF. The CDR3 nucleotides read TGTGCCAGCAGTTCAACAGGGAGGGGAGACAACACTGAAGCTTTCTTT.

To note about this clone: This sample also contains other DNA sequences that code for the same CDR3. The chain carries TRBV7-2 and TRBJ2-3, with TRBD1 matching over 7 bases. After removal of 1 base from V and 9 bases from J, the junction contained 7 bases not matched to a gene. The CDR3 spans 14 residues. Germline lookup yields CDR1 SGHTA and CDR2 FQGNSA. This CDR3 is CASSLVAGGDTQYF. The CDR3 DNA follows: TGTGCCAGCAGCTTAGTGGCAGGGGGAGACACGCAGTATTTT.

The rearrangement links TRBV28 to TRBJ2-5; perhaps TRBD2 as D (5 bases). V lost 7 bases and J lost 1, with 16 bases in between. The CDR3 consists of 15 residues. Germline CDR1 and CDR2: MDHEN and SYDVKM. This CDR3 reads CASIGIGVFQETQYF. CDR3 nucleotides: TGTGCCAGCATCGGAATCGGGGTCTTCCAAGAGACCCAGTACTTC.

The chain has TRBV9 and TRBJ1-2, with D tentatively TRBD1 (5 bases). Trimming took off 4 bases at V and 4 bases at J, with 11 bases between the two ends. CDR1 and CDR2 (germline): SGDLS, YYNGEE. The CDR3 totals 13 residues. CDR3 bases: TGTGCCAGCAGCACTCAGGGACTCTATGGCTACACCTTC. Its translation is CASSTQGLYGYTF.

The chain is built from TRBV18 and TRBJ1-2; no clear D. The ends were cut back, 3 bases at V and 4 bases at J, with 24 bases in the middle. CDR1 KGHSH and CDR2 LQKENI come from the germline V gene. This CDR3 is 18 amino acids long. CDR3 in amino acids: CASSPPPAAAIHGYGYTF. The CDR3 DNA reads TGTGCCAGCTCACCCCCCCCGGCCGCGGCTATACACGGCTATGGCTACACCTTC. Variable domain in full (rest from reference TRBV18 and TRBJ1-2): NAGVMQNPRHLVRRRGQEARLRCSPMKGHSHVYWYRQLPEEGLKFMVYLQKENIIDESGMPKERFSAEFPKEGPSILRIQQVVRGDSAAYFCASSPPPAAAIHGYGYTFGSGTRLTVV.

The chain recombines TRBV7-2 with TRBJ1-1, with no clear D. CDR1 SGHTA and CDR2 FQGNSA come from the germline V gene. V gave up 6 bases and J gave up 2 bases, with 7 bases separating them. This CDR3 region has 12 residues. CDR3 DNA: TGTGCCAGCAGGCGGATTAACACTGAAGCTTTCTTT. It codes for CASRRINTEAFF.

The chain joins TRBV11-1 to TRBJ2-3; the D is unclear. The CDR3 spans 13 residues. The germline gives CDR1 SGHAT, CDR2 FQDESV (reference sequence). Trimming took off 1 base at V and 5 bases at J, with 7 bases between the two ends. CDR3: CASSLELQDTQYF. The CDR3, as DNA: TGTGCCAGCAGCTTAGAACTCCAAGATACGCAGTATTTT.

The CDR3: CASSPPGQGGYEQYF. The DNA of the CDR3 is TGTGCCAGCTCACCACCGGGACAGGGGGGGTACGAGCAGTACTTC. The rearrangement joins TRBV18 to TRBJ2-7; 11 bases agree with TRBD1. Germline V CDR1 and CDR2: KGHSH, LQKENI. The CDR3 has 15 residues. The junction had 2 bases not matched to a gene; V was cut back by 0 bases and J by 4 bases. Variable domain in full (rest from reference TRBV18 and TRBJ2-7): NAGVMQNPRHLVRRRGQEARLRCSPMKGHSHVYWYRQLPEEGLKFMVYLQKENIIDESGMPKERFSAEFPKEGPSILRIQQVVRGDSAAYFCASSPPGQGGYEQYFGPGTRLTVT.

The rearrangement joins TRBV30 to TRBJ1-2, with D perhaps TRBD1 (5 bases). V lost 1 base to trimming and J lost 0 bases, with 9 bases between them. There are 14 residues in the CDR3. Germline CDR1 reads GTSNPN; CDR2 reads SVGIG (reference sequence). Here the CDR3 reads CAWSAGATNYGYTF. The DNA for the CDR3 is TGTGCCTGGAGTGCTGGGGCAACTAACTATGGCTACACCTTC.

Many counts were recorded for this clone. The CDR3 is CAWTRTATRSYEQYF. CDR3 sequence (DNA): TGTGCCTGGACCAGGACTGCCACCCGGTCCTACGAGCAGTACTTC. The chain is built from TRBV30 and TRBJ2-7; a possible D gene is TRBD2 (5 bases). Germline CDR1 GTSNPN, CDR2 SVGIG (reference sequence). V lost 4 bases to trimming and J lost 1 base, with 17 bases between them. The CDR3 runs 15 residues.

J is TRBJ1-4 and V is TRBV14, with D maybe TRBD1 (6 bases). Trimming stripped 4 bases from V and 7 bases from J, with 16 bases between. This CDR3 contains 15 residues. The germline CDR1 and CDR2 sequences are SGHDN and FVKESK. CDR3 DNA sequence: TGTGCCAGCAGCCCCCAGGGGTTCAGAGGTGAAAAACTGTTTTTT. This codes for CASSPQGFRGEKLFF.

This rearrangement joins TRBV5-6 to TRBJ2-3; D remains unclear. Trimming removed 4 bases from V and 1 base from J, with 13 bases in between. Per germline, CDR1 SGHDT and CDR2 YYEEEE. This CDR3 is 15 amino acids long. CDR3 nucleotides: TGTGCCAGCAGCCCCCCTGCAGGCCGCACAGATACGCAGTATTTT. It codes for CASSPPAGRTDTQYF.

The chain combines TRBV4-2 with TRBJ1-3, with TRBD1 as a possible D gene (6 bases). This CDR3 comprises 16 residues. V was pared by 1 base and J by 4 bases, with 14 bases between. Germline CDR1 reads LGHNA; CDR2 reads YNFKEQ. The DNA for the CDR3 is TGTGCCAGCAGCCAAGGCGACAGGACACTGGGAAACACCATATATTTT. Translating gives CASSQGDRTLGNTIYF.

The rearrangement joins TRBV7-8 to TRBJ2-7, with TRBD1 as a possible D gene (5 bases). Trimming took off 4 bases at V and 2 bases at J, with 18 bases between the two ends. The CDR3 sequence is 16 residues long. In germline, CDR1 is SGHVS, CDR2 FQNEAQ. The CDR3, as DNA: TGTGCCAGCAGCTCGAAGGCAGGGAAATACCCCTACGAGCAGTACTTC. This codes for CASSSKAGKYPYEQYF.

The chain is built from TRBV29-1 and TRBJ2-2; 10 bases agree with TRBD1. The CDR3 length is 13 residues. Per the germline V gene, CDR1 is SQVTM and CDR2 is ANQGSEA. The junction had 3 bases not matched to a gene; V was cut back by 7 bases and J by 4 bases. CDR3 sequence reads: CSAWTGGTGELFF. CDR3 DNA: TGCAGCGCATGGACAGGGGGCACCGGGGAGCTGTTTTTT.

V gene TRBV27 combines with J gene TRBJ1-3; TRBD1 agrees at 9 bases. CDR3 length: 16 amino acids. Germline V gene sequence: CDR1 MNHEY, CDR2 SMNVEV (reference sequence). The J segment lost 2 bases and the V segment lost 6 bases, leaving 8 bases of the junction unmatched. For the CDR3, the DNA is TGTGCCAGCAGGGGACAGGGCAGGGTAGCTGGAAACACCATATATTTT. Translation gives CASRGQGRVAGNTIYF.

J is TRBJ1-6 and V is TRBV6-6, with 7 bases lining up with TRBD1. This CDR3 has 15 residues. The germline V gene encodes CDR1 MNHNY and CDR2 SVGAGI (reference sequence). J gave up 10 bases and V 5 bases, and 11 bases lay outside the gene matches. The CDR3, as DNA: TGTGCCAGCAGTCCCTCCCGACAGGGAACATCACCCCTCCACTTT. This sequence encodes CASSPSRQGTSPLHF.

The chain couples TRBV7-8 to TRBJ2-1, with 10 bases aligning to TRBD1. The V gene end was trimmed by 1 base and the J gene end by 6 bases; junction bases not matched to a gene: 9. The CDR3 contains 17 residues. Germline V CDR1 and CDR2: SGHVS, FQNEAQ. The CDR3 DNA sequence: TGTGCCAGCAGCTTAGGGCGACAGGGGGCGCTGGGCAATGAGCAGTTCTTC. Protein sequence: CASSLGRQGALGNEQFF.

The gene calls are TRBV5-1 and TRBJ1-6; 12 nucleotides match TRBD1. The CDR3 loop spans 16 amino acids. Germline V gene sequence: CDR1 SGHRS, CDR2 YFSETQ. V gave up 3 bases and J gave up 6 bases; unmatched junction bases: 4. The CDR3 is CASSSGQGAGNSPLHF. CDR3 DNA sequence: TGCGCCAGCAGCTCGGGACAGGGGGCTGGTAATTCACCCCTCCACTTT.

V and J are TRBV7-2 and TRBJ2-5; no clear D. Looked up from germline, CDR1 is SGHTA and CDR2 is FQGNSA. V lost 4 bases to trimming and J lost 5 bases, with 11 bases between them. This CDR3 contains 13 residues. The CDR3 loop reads CASSYNYWETQYF. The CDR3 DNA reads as TGTGCCAGCAGCTATAACTACTGGGAGACCCAGTACTTC.